The 26 T cell receptor beta chains given below trace back to one sample, sequenced in a study of beta chain features in type 1 diabetes. Findings and caveats of the study: Researchers report that Type 1 diabetes patients had moderately but significantly shorter TCRB CDR3s across all four CD4+ subsets.

For these TCRs, the target antigens are not known. The sequenced template was cDNA made from the entire isolated RNA. Here immunoSEQ multiplex PCR was the method, and the copy in TCRdb shows in-frame clones only, minus some. This sample has 250,000 to 300,000 clones, with about 13% found just once. Material for sequencing was naive CD4+ T cells from blood. These receptor sequences come from a man in his thirties or forties with type 1 diabetes.

This clone was seen a few times. The chain carries TRBV5-1 and TRBJ1-2; perhaps TRBD1 as D (6 bases). Trimming took 0 bases from V and 6 from J, leaving 9 bases between them. In germline, CDR1 is SGHRS, CDR2 YFSETQ. This CDR3 spans 13 amino acids. The CDR3 region has the DNA TGCGCCAGCAGCTTGGAACAGGGCCATGGCTACACCTTC. This encodes CASSLEQGHGYTF. Based on the CDR3 plus reference TRBV5-1 and TRBJ1-2, the full variable domain is KAGVTQTPRYLIKTRGQQVTLSCSPISGHRSVSWYQQTPGQGLQFLFEYFSETQRNKGNFPGRFSGRQFSNSRSEMNVSTLELGDSALYLCASSLEQGHGYTFGSGTRLTVV.

J is TRBJ1-5 and V is TRBV28, with D maybe TRBD1 (6 bases). In germline, CDR1 is MDHEN, CDR2 SYDVKM. The CDR3 has 15 amino acids. V was shortened by 8 bases and J by 7 bases, with 21 bases between the two germline ends. CDR3 sequence reads: CASRPGGGAEQPQHF. The CDR3 DNA reads TGTGCCAGCCGACCTGGGGGGGGCGCGGAACAGCCCCAGCATTTT.

V and J are TRBV30 and TRBJ2-7; 7 nucleotides agree with TRBD1. Trimming cost V 3 bases and J 2 bases; bases outside gene matches: 1. Per the germline V gene, CDR1 is GTSNPN and CDR2 is SVGIG (reference sequence). The CDR3 length is 12 residues. CDR3 in DNA: TGTGCCTGGAGCACAGGGGCCTACGAGCAGTACTTC. It is translated as CAWSTGAYEQYF.

This clone came up a few times. The chain links TRBV5-6 to TRBJ2-7; 8 bases are a match to TRBD1. The length of the CDR3 is 15 residues. Germline V gene lookup returns CDR1 SGHDT and CDR2 YYEEEE. Trimming at V came to 1 base and at J to 5 bases, leaving 8 bases not matched to a gene. The CDR3 sequence is CASSLRDRSRHEQYF. The CDR3 nucleotides are TGTGCCAGCAGCTTGAGGGACAGGTCCCGACACGAGCAGTACTTC.

J is TRBJ2-3 and V is TRBV5-4, with D possibly matching TRBD2 (5 bases). Trimming pared 0 bases from V and 4 bases from J, leaving 12 bases between. Germline V gene sequence: CDR1 SGHNT, CDR2 YYREEE (reference sequence). This CDR3 contains 15 residues. The CDR3 sequence is CASSLASRAPDTQYF. Written as DNA, the CDR3 is TGTGCCAGCAGCTTGGCTAGCCGGGCGCCAGATACGCAGTATTTT.

This chain links TRBV30 with TRBJ2-7; tentatively, D is TRBD2 (6 bases). Deletions cut 2 bases from V and 7 bases from J, with 12 bases between. Germline V CDR1 and CDR2: GTSNPN, SVGIG (reference sequence). This CDR3 has 12 amino acids. The CDR3 loop is CAWSSGSREQYF. The CDR3, as DNA: TGTGCCTGGAGTAGCGGGTCACGGGAGCAGTACTTC.

This clone was found many times. The chain recombines TRBV7-9 with TRBJ2-2; 7 bases match TRBD1. CDR3 length equals 12 residues. Germline V gene data show CDR1 as SEHNR and CDR2 as FQNEAQ (reference sequence). Trimming at V came to 11 bases and at J to 3 bases, leaving 3 bases not matched to a gene. The CDR3 sequence is CAGDRDTGELFF. The CDR3 DNA reads as TGTGCCGGGGACAGAGACACCGGGGAGCTGTTTTTT. Combining the CDR3 with reference TRBV7-9 and TRBJ2-2 gives the whole variable domain DTGVSQNPRHKITKRGQNVTFRCDPISEHNRLYWYRQTLGQGPEFLTYFQNEAQLEKSRLLSDRFSAERPKGSFSTLEIQRTEQGDSAMYLCAGDRDTGELFFGEGSRLTVL.

This clone was picked up a small number of times. The rearrangement links TRBV14 to TRBJ2-7; D is possibly TRBD1 (6 bases). The V gene lost 0 bases and the J gene lost 6 bases, with 9 bases spanning the gap. The V gene's germline CDR1 is SGHDN and CDR2 FVKESK. The CDR3 consists of 13 residues. The CDR3 loop is CASSQEQGVEQYF. CDR3 DNA sequence: TGTGCCAGCAGCCAAGAACAGGGAGTCGAGCAGTACTTC.

Only a few counts were recorded for this clone. The chain joins TRBV2 to TRBJ2-1, with D hard to call. The CDR3 spans 11 residues. V was trimmed by 6 bases and J by 10 bases, leaving 10 bases between them. The germline V gene encodes CDR1 SNHLY and CDR2 FYNNEI. The CDR3 region is CASRYRGEQFF. The CDR3 nucleotides read TGTGCCAGCAGATATAGAGGAGAGCAGTTCTTC.

This clone was observed a handful of times. This chain connects TRBV28 to TRBJ1-1, with unresolved D. The CDR3 is 14 residues long. Germline V CDR1 and CDR2: MDHEN, SYDVKM. Trimming stripped 8 bases from V and 0 bases from J, with 13 bases between. The CDR3 DNA follows: TGTGCCAGCGAGAGCCCGGGTTTGAACACTGAAGCTTTCTTT. It codes for CASESPGLNTEAFF.

There are a few counts of this clone. The chain combines TRBV5-4 with TRBJ2-7, with D unclear. CDR1 SGHNT and CDR2 YYREEE come from the germline V gene (reference sequence). V was clipped by 4 bases and J by 3 bases, with 11 bases between them. The CDR3 sequence is 13 residues long. The CDR3 sequence is CASSMTPDYEQYF. In nucleotides, the CDR3 is TGTGCCAGCAGCATGACACCAGACTACGAGCAGTACTTC.

The rearrangement links TRBV30 to TRBJ1-4; weak D call: TRBD1 (6 bases). V lost 2 bases and J lost 2, with 12 bases in between. Germline V gene data show CDR1 as GTSNPN and CDR2 as SVGIG (reference sequence). This CDR3 spans 15 amino acids. In DNA, the CDR3 is TGTGCCTGGAGTTTATGGGGGGGCACTAATGAAAAACTGTTTTTT. Translating gives CAWSLWGGTNEKLFF.

There are a few counts of this clone. The chain joins TRBV2 to TRBJ2-3, with 7 bases that match TRBD2. CDR1 SNHLY and CDR2 FYNNEI come from the germline V gene. Losses at the gene ends were 5 bases for V and 0 bases for J; bases not matched to a gene: 5. The CDR3 is 15 amino acids. CDR3 in amino acids: CASSRGGRSTDTQYF. CDR3 DNA sequence: TGTGCCAGCAGTCGGGGAGGGCGAAGCACAGATACGCAGTATTTT.

This clone has just a few counts. This chain links TRBV7-2 with TRBJ1-1; D uncertain. V was shortened by 4 bases and J by 4 bases, with 13 bases between the two germline ends. The length of the CDR3 is 14 residues. Germline V CDR1 and CDR2: SGHTA, FQGNSA. The CDR3 DNA is TGTGCCAGCAGCTCTGCTCCCGGGAGCACTGAAGCTTTCTTT. This encodes CASSSAPGSTEAFF.

The chain joins TRBV4-1 to TRBJ2-7; D possibly corresponds to TRBD1 (6 bases). CDR1 and CDR2 from the germline V gene are MGHRA and YSYEKL. V was shortened by 1 base and J by 3 bases, with 16 bases between the two germline ends. This CDR3 region has 16 residues. The CDR3 DNA sequence: TGCGCCAGCAGCCAAGGTACACAGGGTCAATACTACGAGCAGTACTTC. This gives the protein CASSQGTQGQYYEQYF.

V is TRBV6-5 and J is TRBJ2-1; 9 positions match TRBD1. The germline gives CDR1 MNHEY, CDR2 SVGAGI. The CDR3 has 16 residues. With V trimmed by 2 bases and J by 2 bases, 4 bases remained unmatched. The CDR3 DNA reads TGTGCCAGCAGTTACCTGGGACAGGGCGCCTACAATGAGCAGTTCTTC. This translates into CASSYLGQGAYNEQFF.

The chain recombines TRBV7-2 with TRBJ1-2; 7 bases map to TRBD1. This CDR3 comprises 15 residues. The V and J ends lost 0 bases and 1 base, in that order; junction bases with no gene match: 2. Germline lookup yields CDR1 SGHTA and CDR2 FQGNSA. This CDR3 is CASSLAQGGNYGYTF. The CDR3, as DNA: TGTGCCAGCAGCTTAGCGCAGGGGGGTAACTATGGCTACACCTTC.

The CDR3 spells CASSVGQGDSPLHF. DNA for the CDR3: TGTGCCAGCAGCGTCGGGCAGGGGGATTCACCCCTCCACTTT. The rearrangement joins TRBV9 to TRBJ1-6; 7 positions agree with TRBD1. Germline CDR1 SGDLS, CDR2 YYNGEE. CDR3 size: 14 residues. The trim removed 2 bases at V and 8 bases at J, leaving 4 bases unmatched.

Note on this clone: Other DNA sequences in the sample encode the same CDR3. V is TRBV7-3 and J is TRBJ2-1, with TRBD2 matching over 7 bases. Germline trimming cut 4 bases from V and 2 bases from J; bases unmatched to any gene: 2. This CDR3 is 14 amino acids long. CDR1 is SGHTA, CDR2 FQGTGA, per germline. DNA for the CDR3: TGTGCCAGCAGCTCCAGCGGGACCTACAATGAGCAGTTCTTC. Its protein product is CASSSSGTYNEQFF.

This clone came up a few times. The CDR3 loop is CAWSVKVIWGDRNQPQHF. DNA of the CDR3: TGTGCCTGGAGTGTAAAAGTGATTTGGGGGGACCGCAATCAGCCCCAGCATTTT. The chain has TRBV30 and TRBJ1-5; a weak D match, TRBD1 (5 bases). V shed 0 bases and J shed 2 bases, with 20 bases lying between them. Germline V CDR1 and CDR2: GTSNPN, SVGIG (reference sequence). The CDR3 covers 18 residues.

This clone has just a few counts. This chain links TRBV28 with TRBJ2-3; 9 positions agree with TRBD1. Germline trimming cut 5 bases from V and 5 bases from J; bases unmatched to any gene: 8. There are 15 residues in the CDR3. Germline V lookup: CDR1 MDHEN, CDR2 SYDVKM. CDR3 bases: TGTGCCAGCAGTCGATTGACAGGGGGTAAAGATACGCAGTATTTT. Residues: CASSRLTGGKDTQYF.

The rearrangement uses TRBV28 and TRBJ2-7, with 8 nucleotides matching TRBD1. This CDR3 comprises 14 residues. The V gene end was trimmed by 2 bases and the J gene end by 4 bases; junction bases not matched to a gene: 4. The germline gives CDR1 MDHEN, CDR2 SYDVKM. The CDR3 protein is CASSLDRGRYEQYF. CDR3 DNA: TGTGCCAGCAGTTTAGACAGGGGAAGATACGAGCAGTACTTC.

This chain joins TRBV11-2 and TRBJ2-3; tentatively, D is TRBD2 (6 bases). Between the trimmed V and J ends, which lost 1 base and 2 bases, there was a span of 10 bases. The CDR3 has 15 amino acids. Germline CDR1 reads SGHAT; CDR2 reads FQNNGV. This CDR3 is CASSLVRTNTDTQYF. DNA for the CDR3: TGTGCCAGCAGCTTAGTAAGGACTAACACAGATACGCAGTATTTT.

V gene TRBV20-1 combines with J gene TRBJ1-1; D unresolved. Trimming stripped 3 bases from V and 3 bases from J, with 5 bases between. CDR1 DFQATT and CDR2 SNEGSKA come from the germline V gene (reference sequence). This CDR3 contains 11 residues. For the CDR3, the DNA is TGCAGTGCTAGGAGTTACACTGAAGCTTTCTTT. It translates to CSARSYTEAFF.

This clone was observed a handful of times. J is TRBJ2-5 and V is TRBV28; 9 bases are a match to TRBD1. After removal of 0 bases from V and 2 bases from J, the junction contained 4 bases not matched to a gene. Germline V gene sequence: CDR1 MDHEN, CDR2 SYDVKM. The CDR3 contains 16 residues. The CDR3, as DNA: TGTGCCAGCAGTTTATGGGACAGGGGAGGTCAAGAGACCCAGTACTTC. Translation gives CASSLWDRGGQETQYF.

The chain employs TRBV11-2 and TRBJ2-5; no clear D gene. Germline V gives CDR1 SGHAT, CDR2 FQNNGV. Trimming took off 1 base at V and 2 bases at J, with 5 bases between the two ends. CDR3 length equals 13 residues. For the CDR3, the DNA is TGTGCCAGCAGCTTAGCGTTTCAAGAGACCCAGTACTTC. Amino acids: CASSLAFQETQYF.